The 16 T cell receptor beta chains below were found in one sample sequenced in a study of control samples from healthy donors and cancer patients. TCRdb's copy holds only in-frame clones and misses some; the assay was immunoSEQ multiplex PCR. Among some 79,000 clones listed, approximately 91% were seen once. The sample was blood. These receptors all come from a man aged 45 to 65 in good health.

The rearrangement joins TRBV12-3 or TRBV12-4 to TRBJ2-5; D call uncertain. The CDR3 is 12 residues long. V lost 1 base and J 3 bases, leaving 3 bases between the germline ends. The CDR3 nucleotides are TGTGCCAGCAGTTTAGACGAAGAGACCCAGTACTTC. Its protein product is CASSLDEETQYF.

V and J are TRBV2 and TRBJ2-1, with D tentatively TRBD1 (6 bases). The V and J ends lost 10 bases and 10 bases respectively, with 20 bases between them. CDR3 length equals 13 residues. Germline-derived CDR1 and CDR2 are SNHLY and FYNNEI. CDR3 nucleotides: TGTGCCACATCAGGGGCAAACAGCGGAGAGCAGTTCTTC. This encodes CATSGANSGEQFF. Drawing the rest from reference TRBV2 and TRBJ2-1, the complete variable domain is EPEVTQTPSHQVTQMGQEVILRCVPISNHLYFYWYRQILGQKVEFLVSFYNNEISEKSEIFDDQFSVERPDGSNFTLKIRSTKLEDSAMYFCATSGANSGEQFFGPGTRLTVL.

CDR3 sequence (DNA): TGCGCCAGCAGCTTGGCAGGGATGTCTGAAAAACTGTTTTTT. Translation gives CASSLAGMSEKLFF. V is TRBV5-1 and J is TRBJ1-4; TRBD1 might be the D (5 bases). The CDR3 runs 14 residues. In germline, CDR1 is SGHRS, CDR2 YFSETQ. Trimming left V 0 bases short and J 7 bases short, with 10 bases between.

The rearrangement joins TRBV7-3 to TRBJ2-3, with D tentatively TRBD1 or TRBD2 (5 bases each). Between the trimmed V and J ends, which lost 5 bases and 4 bases, there was a span of 10 bases. CDR1 and CDR2 (germline): SGHTA, FQGTGA. The CDR3 is 13 amino acids. The CDR3 region is CASSRDVADTQYF. The CDR3 nucleotides are TGTGCCAGCAGCCGGGACGTGGCAGATACGCAGTATTTT.

CDR3 protein: CASSPNLGAGDFEQFF. In DNA, the CDR3 is TGTGCCAGCAGCCCCAACCTTGGGGCAGGGGATTTTGAGCAGTTCTTC. The rearrangement links TRBV9 to TRBJ2-1; D perhaps matches TRBD1 (6 bases). Germline CDR1 and CDR2: SGDLS and YYNGEE. CDR3 length equals 16 residues. V was trimmed by 4 bases and J by 9 bases, leaving 23 bases between them.

This clone occurred once. This chain connects TRBV6-2 or TRBV6-3 to TRBJ1-2; D perhaps matches TRBD1 (5 bases). CDR1 is MNHEY, CDR2 SVGEGT, per germline. Trimming removed 6 bases from V and 1 base from J, with 12 bases in between. This CDR3 comprises 14 residues. Here the CDR3 reads CASSAGAINYGYTF. Written as DNA, the CDR3 is TGTGCCAGCAGCGCCGGGGCCATTAACTATGGCTACACCTTC.

The chain combines TRBV10-1 with TRBJ2-1, with 14 bases that match TRBD2. Germline CDR1 reads WNHNN; CDR2 reads SYGVQD (reference sequence). The CDR3 has 19 residues. V gave up 4 bases and J gave up 0 bases; unmatched junction bases: 8. CDR3 amino acids: CASSVYWTSGGSSYNEQFF. CDR3 DNA: TGCGCCAGCAGTGTATATTGGACTAGCGGGGGGAGCTCCTACAATGAGCAGTTCTTC.

V is TRBV12-5 and J is TRBJ1-5; D remains unclear. With 6 bases removed from V and 3 bases from J, the gap between germline ends came to 12 bases. Germline CDR1 reads LGHNT; CDR2 reads FRNRAP. The CDR3 extends over 14 amino acids. The DNA for the CDR3 is TGTGCTAGTGGGTCGGACGGGTACAATCAGCCCCAGCATTTT. Translated, it gives CASGSDGYNQPQHF.

The rearrangement joins TRBV7-2 to TRBJ2-4; D possibly corresponds to TRBD2 (7 bases). V lost 4 bases and J lost 1, with 23 bases in between. There are 19 residues in the CDR3. Germline assignment: CDR1 SGHTA and CDR2 FQGNSA. The CDR3 loop is CASSSGGTGIGLAKNIQYF. As DNA, the CDR3 is TGTGCCAGCAGCTCGGGAGGCACAGGGATAGGCCTTGCCAAAAACATTCAGTACTTC. Drawing the rest from reference TRBV7-2 and TRBJ2-4, the complete variable domain is GAGVSQSPSNKVTEKGKDVELRCDPISGHTALYWYRQSLGQGLEFLIYFQGNSAPDKSGLPSDRFSAERTGGSVSTLTIQRTQQEDSAVYLCASSSGGTGIGLAKNIQYFGAGTRLSVL.

J is TRBJ2-1 and V is TRBV10-3, with D perhaps TRBD2 (6 bases). V was trimmed by 6 bases and J by 5 bases, leaving 17 bases between them. Germline-derived CDR1 and CDR2 are ENHRY and SYGVKD. The CDR3 runs 15 residues. In DNA, the CDR3 is TGTGCCATCAGCACAGGAGGGATCTCGGACAATGAGCAGTTCTTC. Its translation is CAISTGGISDNEQFF.

The V gene is TRBV14, the J gene TRBJ1-2, with 11 positions matching TRBD1. CDR3 length equals 17 residues. V shed 5 bases and J 3 bases; nucleotides not matched to a gene: 11. CDR1 SGHDN and CDR2 FVKESK come from the germline V gene. The CDR3 DNA sequence: TGTGCCAGCAGCAACCGGGACAGGGGGTTGAAGGACTATGGCTACACCTTC. As protein: CASSNRDRGLKDYGYTF.

The chain combines TRBV30 with TRBJ1-3; unclear D gene. From germline, CDR1 is GTSNPN and CDR2 SVGIG (reference sequence). Trimming took off 2 bases at V and 2 bases at J, with 7 bases between the two ends. The CDR3 extends over 13 amino acids. Here the CDR3 reads CAWSTDTGNTIYF. CDR3 coding DNA: TGTGCCTGGAGTACCGACACTGGAAACACCATATATTTT.

The V call is TRBV29-1, the J call TRBJ1-4; possibly TRBD1 for D (6 bases). Trimming took off 5 bases at V and 5 bases at J, with 9 bases between the two ends. Per the germline V gene, CDR1 is SQVTM and CDR2 is ANQGSEA. The CDR3 loop spans 12 amino acids. CDR3 loop: CSVSGQNEKLFF. The CDR3 bases are TGCAGCGTTTCGGGACAAAATGAAAAACTGTTTTTT.

V gene TRBV2 combines with J gene TRBJ1-5; 7 nucleotides agree with TRBD1. CDR3 length equals 17 residues. The J segment lost 0 bases and the V segment lost 4 bases, leaving 9 bases of the junction unmatched. Germline V gene sequence: CDR1 SNHLY, CDR2 FYNNEI. The CDR3 loop is CASSANRGPYSNQPQHF. The CDR3 DNA sequence: TGTGCCAGCAGTGCAAACAGGGGACCCTATAGCAATCAGCCCCAGCATTTT.

J is TRBJ1-1 and V is TRBV6-2 or TRBV6-3, with D hard to call. This CDR3 region has 16 residues. Germline values: CDR1 MNHEY, CDR2 SVGEGT. V was pared by 2 bases and J by 2 bases, with 15 bases between. Here the CDR3 reads CASSYPKTPLNTEAFF. CDR3 nucleotide sequence: TGTGCCAGCAGTTACCCTAAGACCCCACTTAACACTGAAGCTTTCTTT.

The rearrangement links TRBV10-3 to TRBJ1-2; TRBD1 might be the D (5 bases). Between the trimmed V and J ends, which lost 10 bases and 4 bases, there was a span of 22 bases. Looked up from germline, CDR1 is ENHRY and CDR2 is SYGVKD. This CDR3 contains 15 residues. CDR3 nucleotides: TGTGCCAGCCAAAACAACCTGGGACCTCCCTATGGCTACACCTTC. This sequence encodes CASQNNLGPPYGYTF.